The sequence of this T cell receptor (beta chain) was determined in a study of cytomegalovirus exposure and HLA in healthy donors (dated by TCRdb to about 2017). Looking at the study overall: An earlier analysis of approximately 640 of the donors reported approximately 300 Gb of sequence data and around 120 million unique TCR beta sequences from 150 million to 200 million T cells. About 280 gigabases of sequencing data and around 90 million unique TCR sequences made up an early release that covered nearly 650 HLA-typed donors. Among the roughly 390 genotyped donors, around 81% belonged to the genetic ancestry cluster associated with self-reported Caucasian donors. The study was designed to test whether signatures of past pathogen exposure could be identified by cataloging public T cell receptors. The T cell repertoires of 666 subjects were profiled by immunosequencing and related to cytomegalovirus serostatus. A separate validation cohort of roughly 130 different subjects was used in addition to the approximately 640-subject first cohort. High-throughput TCR immunosequencing, statistical association of individual TCRs with disease status, and machine learning were combined to predict cytomegalovirus infection status. In a later analysis, previously published TCR beta repertoires from 666 donors were re-analyzed and high-resolution HLA genotyping was added so that TCR occurrence patterns could be studied. Rather than drawing on any new phenotypic data, the later analysis identified candidate immune exposures from TCR beta sequences and the way those sequences occurred across donors. To decide whether each TCR beta V gene segment behaved as functional or pseudogenic, an earlier analysis of some 600 of the donors relied on high-throughput TCR beta sequencing. Alongside the repertoire data, information on donor age, sex, ethnicity and CMV serostatus was compiled. A later genetic analysis used genome-wide SNP genotypes for 398 of the 666 donors, treating that subset as a discovery cohort. Every repertoire in the discovery cohort had been generated on one and the same sequencing platform. Both class I and class II loci were covered by HLA typing, at four-digit resolution. The number of typed donors differed by locus: about 620-630 for A, B, C, DRB1 and DQB1; some 500 for DQA1; approximately 600 for DPA1; and some 450 for DPB1. Four or five DR-DQ haplotypes were treated as single units for association and clustering because of strong linkage in the cohort. Among around 400 genotyped donors of the cohort, an average of approximately 250,000 unique TCR beta nucleotide sequences were sequenced per donor, approximately 20% of them non-productive. What the authors observed across the whole study: Because HLA typing was unavailable for some donors at each locus, only the typed subset was used in association tests. A few of the identified cytomegalovirus-associated TCR beta chains were confirmed in vitro to be specific for cytomegalovirus antigens. A later analysis found that TCR association rates varied across HLA loci, with DRB1 alleles showing the most associated TCRs and HLA-C alleles the fewest. A total of 150 or so TCR beta chains were listed by the study as associated with cytomegalovirus. Some IMGT-functional V segments, including TRBV6-2 and TRBV6-3, could not be told apart with the 87-base-pair reads, so those segments were excluded. A further reported finding was that TCR beta sequences accurately predicted the HLA-A and HLA-B alleles for most subjects in the first cohort. In an earlier analysis of more than 450 of the donors, most TCR beta V segments were observed in productive rearrangements about 90% or about 30% of the time, broadly matching IMGT annotations. The earlier analysis of some 540 of the donors excluded some 15 rarely observed V segments, including chromosome 9 orphons, because counts were too low. It was suggested by the authors that the approach could potentially be generalized to other disease states and immunological phenotypes. Linkage disequilibrium might explain the correlated functional status among segregating V segments, but an unknown experimental factor could not be excluded. According to a later genetic analysis, donors in an Asian-associated ancestry cluster had fewer N-insertions in productive TCRs than the roughly 660-donor mean. Across donors, most TCR sequences were observed very rarely, whereas some public TCRs were present in many individuals. In a later analysis, more than 15,000 TCR beta sequences were associated with specific HLA alleles at a false discovery rate of 0.05. In this cohort, only TCR beta chains were sequenced, and detectable features were limited by the absence of alpha or paired-chain data. A group of highly shared sequence variants was considered likely to be a technical artifact of the sequencing pipeline. Most CMV-associated TCR beta chains appeared to be HLA-restricted in a later analysis, and the HLA associations seemed to be driven largely by CMV exposure. An association between a missense DCLRE1C variant and V-gene and J-gene trimming of TCR beta chains was found in a later genetic analysis and replicated in an independent cohort. Several of the top co-occurrence clusters appeared to be linked to parvovirus B19, influenza, CMV and Epstein-Barr virus, according to a later analysis. The only immune exposure information available for the cohort was CMV serostatus. Presence/absence analyses assumed roughly uniform sequencing depth across donors, an assumption that may not hold. Cytomegalovirus status was reported to be diagnosed by the classifier with high specificity and sensitivity in both the original and validation cohorts. Assigning TCR associations to individual alleles was difficult when HLA alleles, especially DR and DQ, strongly co-occurred. A later analysis found that HLA-associated TCR beta chains were more clonally expanded and had lower generation probabilities than equally common non-associated chains.

With respect to this clone: What antigen it recognizes has not been identified. Base quality data are lacking; no much larger clone is found one base away.

Receptor libraries were prepared by the immunoSEQ multiplex PCR assay. The multiplex PCR relied on a mix of 60 forward primers for TCR Vbeta segments and 13 reverse primers for TCR Jbeta segments. A multiplex PCR assay on genomic DNA amplified the CDR3 region of rearranged TCR beta genes. Amplified TCR beta libraries were sequenced as 87-base-pair reads on the Illumina HiSeq System. The authors' pipeline ran thus. In a later analysis, 77 million or so unique TCR beta chains were counted across the 650 to 700 repertoires, and about 10 million of these chains were shared by at least two donors. Raw reads were error-corrected and collapsed into unique sequences by a nearest-neighbor algorithm in which closely related sequences were merged to remove PCR and sequencing errors. To assign V, D and J gene segments, CDR3 sequences were aligned to IMGT reference sequences. For a sequence to be retained, a match of at least six nucleotides to both a V gene segment and a J gene segment was required. Rearrangements were classified as productive when the CDR3 lacked stop codons and remained in frame with V and J, and all other rearrangements were classified as non-productive. CDR3 was defined by IMGT convention, running from the second conserved V-encoded cysteine to the conserved J-encoded phenylalanine. The earlier analysis of roughly 590 of the donors excluded any sequence lacking an unambiguous match to a single V gene segment. In an earlier analysis of 587 of the donors, V segments were called functional above 56.7% productive rearrangements and were called segregating when the between-donor standard deviation exceeded 5%. A statistical classification framework was built for diagnosing cytomegalovirus status from the catalog of TCR beta chain sequences. V and J gene assignment, in a later analysis, came from comparing TCR nucleotide sequences with IMGT/GENE-DB human TR gene sequences. In a later analysis, CDR3 sequences and most-parsimonious VDJ recombination scenarios were assigned using the TCRdist pipeline. A later analysis defined each TCR beta chain by its CDR3 amino acid sequence plus V-gene family, and excluded reads lacking a unique V-gene family. In a later analysis, 500 to 700 highly shared, low-generation-probability nucleotide sequences were removed to address suspected cross-contamination and a sequencing artifact. In a later analysis, a clonal expansion index was calculated for each public chain from normalized within-repertoire ranks of inferred template counts. Generation probabilities in a later analysis came from a VDJ recombination model fitted to out-of-frame rearrangements, and those results were checked against IGoR. A later analysis scored TCR-TCR, TCR-HLA and TCR-CMV co-occurrence with hypergeometric tests, applying a repertoire-size bias correction to TCR pairs. To estimate false discovery rates, a later analysis permuted the HLA or CMV assignments 20 times. In a later analysis, co-occurring TCRs were grouped using DBSCAN, and TCRdist sequence similarity was added for clustering within HLA-allele-positive subsets. Repertoires with fewer than 30,000 or more than 120,000 public chains, plus five repertoires with anomalous nucleotide sharing, were excluded from co-occurrence clustering. Entries here come from immuneACCESS through TCRdb and include only in-frame sequences with V and J called. Some clones fail to appear in such tables; in the studies checked, an unresolved V gene covers under half of the shortfall, and the cause of the remainder is unknown. V, J and clone size are taken as reported in that table, and D and trimming were inferred from the DNA itself. The sample records some 110,000 clones, almost 70% of which are singletons. Roughly 10% of the sample belongs to the ten largest clones.

Trimming leaves V shorter by 4 bases and J shorter by 0 bases, with the junction holding 4 bases beyond the gene matches. The germline V gene encodes CDR1 PRHDT and CDR2 FYEKMQ (reference sequence). The CDR3, from cysteine to phenylalanine, totals 15 residues. The only DNA kept is the CDR3, 45 bases in frame from the first base. The cohort comprised approximately 700 healthy bone marrow donors. At the time of sampling, all cohort members were nominally healthy, though unrecorded immune exposures were likely present. The donor tested CMV seropositive and was one of the 289 seropositive cohort members. Every donor gave a peripheral blood sample, and the peripheral blood mononuclear cells from that sample were used for TCR beta sequencing. Genomic DNA was extracted from the blood cell samples with the Qiagen DNeasy Blood Extraction Kit.

Sequenced: PBMCs. The rearranged chain carries TRBV13 and TRBJ2-3; a stretch of 7 junction bases matches TRBD1. This TCR was sampled from a man under 40 in good health and CMV-seropositive. The sequenced DNA is TGTGCCAGCAGCTGGACAGGACTTAGCACAGATACGCAGTATTTT. This codes for CASSWTGLSTDTQYF.